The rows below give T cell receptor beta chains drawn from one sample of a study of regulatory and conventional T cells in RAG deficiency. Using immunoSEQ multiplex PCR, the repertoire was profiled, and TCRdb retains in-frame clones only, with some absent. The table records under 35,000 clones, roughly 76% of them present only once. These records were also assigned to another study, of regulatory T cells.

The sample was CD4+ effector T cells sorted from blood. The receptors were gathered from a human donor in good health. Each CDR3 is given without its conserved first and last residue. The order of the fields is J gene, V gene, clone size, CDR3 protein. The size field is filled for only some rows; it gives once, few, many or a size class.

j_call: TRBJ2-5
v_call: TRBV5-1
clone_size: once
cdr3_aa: ASFRQGRVGETQY

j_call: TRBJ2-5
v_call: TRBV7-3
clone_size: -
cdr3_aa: ASSLGRTGVETQY

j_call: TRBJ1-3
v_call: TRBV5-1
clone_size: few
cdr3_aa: ASSLDSGGASGNTIY

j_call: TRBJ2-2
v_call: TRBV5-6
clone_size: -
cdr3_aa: ASSQNTGELF

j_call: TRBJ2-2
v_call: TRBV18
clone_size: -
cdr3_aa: ASSPRTGPGELF

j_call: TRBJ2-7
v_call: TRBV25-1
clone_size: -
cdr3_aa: ASSEGTGSPYEQY

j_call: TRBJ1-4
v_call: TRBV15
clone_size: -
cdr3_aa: ATSRAGQGNEKLF

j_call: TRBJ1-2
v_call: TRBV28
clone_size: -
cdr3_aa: ASSSGQGVRGYT

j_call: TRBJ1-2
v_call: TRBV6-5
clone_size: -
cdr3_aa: ASSYTTGGYT

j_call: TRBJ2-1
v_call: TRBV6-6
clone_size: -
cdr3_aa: ASSIGGGQGGEQF